These T cell receptor beta chains were read from a single sample in a study of cytomegalovirus exposure and HLA in healthy donors. Assay used: immunoSEQ multiplex PCR; TCRdb lists only in-frame clones, some missing. The table lists tens of thousands of clones, approximately 80% of them singletons, with approximately 2.6% in the top ten. What was sequenced was PBMCs. The receptors here all came from a man aged 30-40 years in good health and CMV-seronegative. Both conserved end residues are part of each CDR3. Fields, in order: clone size, V gene, J gene, D gene, CDR3 protein, CDR3 DNA. A D gene is named only where the DNA matches it firmly. The listing skips clone size in some rows; elsewhere it reads once, few, many or a size class.

clone_size: .; v_call: TRBV4-2; j_call: TRBJ1-6; d_call: TRBD1; cdr3_aa: CASSQGQGRDSPLHF; cdr3_nt: TGTGCCAGCAGCCAAGGACAGGGTAGGGATTCACCCCTCCACTTT
clone_size: .; v_call: TRBV29-1; j_call: TRBJ2-3; d_call: .; cdr3_aa: CSVSWRGGDTQYF; cdr3_nt: TGCAGCGTCTCTTGGAGGGGGGGAGATACGCAGTATTTT
clone_size: .; v_call: TRBV4-2; j_call: TRBJ2-7; d_call: TRBD2; cdr3_aa: CASSQEDKLWASGVTYEQYF; cdr3_nt: TGTGCCAGCAGCCAAGAAGATAAATTGTGGGCTAGCGGGGTCACCTACGAGCAGTACTTC
clone_size: once; v_call: TRBV2; j_call: TRBJ1-6; d_call: .; cdr3_aa: CASSSNTGHNSPLHF; cdr3_nt: TGTGCCAGCAGTTCTAACACGGGTCATAATTCACCCCTCCACTTT
clone_size: .; v_call: TRBV7-2; j_call: TRBJ2-1; d_call: TRBD2; cdr3_aa: CASTRLAGGPENEQFF; cdr3_nt: TGTGCCAGCACCCGACTAGCGGGGGGGCCAGAGAATGAGCAGTTCTTC
clone_size: .; v_call: TRBV6-5; j_call: TRBJ1-1; d_call: .; cdr3_aa: CASNLQVGGTEAFF; cdr3_nt: TGTGCCAGCAACCTACAGGTCGGTGGGACTGAAGCTTTCTTT
clone_size: .; v_call: TRBV19; j_call: TRBJ1-5; d_call: TRBD1; cdr3_aa: CASSTRHRTGSGQPQHF; cdr3_nt: TGTGCCAGTAGTACCCGCCATCGGACAGGGTCAGGGCAGCCCCAGCATTTT
clone_size: .; v_call: TRBV19; j_call: TRBJ1-1; d_call: .; cdr3_aa: CASRSDSLNTEAFF; cdr3_nt: TGTGCCAGTAGGTCGGACAGTTTGAACACTGAAGCTTTCTTT
clone_size: few; v_call: TRBV5-1; j_call: TRBJ1-4; d_call: .; cdr3_aa: CASSLGELLDEKLFF; cdr3_nt: TGCGCCAGCAGCTTGGGAGAGTTGCTGGATGAAAAACTGTTTTTT
clone_size: .; v_call: TRBV6-5; j_call: TRBJ1-2; d_call: .; cdr3_aa: CASSGRGGGIYGYTF; cdr3_nt: TGTGCCAGCAGTGGAAGGGGAGGGGGTATCTATGGCTACACCTTC
clone_size: .; v_call: TRBV6-5; j_call: TRBJ1-2; d_call: TRBD1; cdr3_aa: CASREGATSNYGYTF; cdr3_nt: TGTGCCAGCAGAGAGGGGGCCACATCTAACTATGGCTACACCTTC
clone_size: .; v_call: TRBV14; j_call: TRBJ1-2; d_call: .; cdr3_aa: CASSQDGRAHGYTF; cdr3_nt: TGTGCCAGCAGCCAAGATGGCAGGGCCCATGGCTACACCTTC
clone_size: .; v_call: TRBV5-1; j_call: TRBJ2-7; d_call: .; cdr3_aa: CASSLVPSERTYEQYF; cdr3_nt: TGCGCCAGCAGCTTGGTTCCTAGCGAGAGAACCTACGAGCAGTACTTC
clone_size: .; v_call: TRBV15; j_call: TRBJ1-4; d_call: .; cdr3_aa: CATSRELPQGTLTNEKLFF; cdr3_nt: TGTGCCACCAGCAGAGAACTTCCACAGGGAACTTTAACTAATGAAAAACTGTTTTTT
clone_size: .; v_call: TRBV19; j_call: TRBJ1-5; d_call: .; cdr3_aa: CASSSSSGPQHF; cdr3_nt: TGTGCCAGTAGTTCCTCCTCCGGGCCCCAGCATTTT
clone_size: .; v_call: TRBV5-1; j_call: TRBJ1-2; d_call: .; cdr3_aa: CASSGGLGTLGRYTF; cdr3_nt: TGCGCCAGCAGCGGGGGCTTGGGGACGTTGGGACGCTACACCTTC
clone_size: .; v_call: TRBV2; j_call: TRBJ1-6; d_call: TRBD1; cdr3_aa: CASLLRGRNNSPLHF; cdr3_nt: TGTGCCAGCCTACTCAGGGGGCGCAACAATTCACCCCTCCACTTT
clone_size: .; v_call: TRBV11-3; j_call: TRBJ2-7; d_call: TRBD2; cdr3_aa: CASSFPTSGSYEQYF; cdr3_nt: TGTGCCAGCAGCTTTCCGACTAGCGGGTCCTACGAGCAGTACTTC
clone_size: few; v_call: TRBV28; j_call: TRBJ1-4; d_call: TRBD1; cdr3_aa: CASSLSLGTGMEEKLFF; cdr3_nt: TGTGCCAGCAGTTTATCGCTCGGGACAGGGATGGAAGAAAAACTGTTTTTT